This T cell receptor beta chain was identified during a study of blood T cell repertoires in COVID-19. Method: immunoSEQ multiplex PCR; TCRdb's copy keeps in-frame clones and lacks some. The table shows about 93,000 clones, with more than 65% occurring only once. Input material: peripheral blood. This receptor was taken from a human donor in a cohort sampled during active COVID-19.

CDR3: CASSPRTGVGEKLFF. CDR3 coding DNA: TGTGCCAGCAGCCCTAGGACAGGGGTAGGTGAAAAACTGTTTTTT. This chain connects TRBV9 to TRBJ1-4; 9 nucleotides match TRBD1. J lost 7 bases, V lost 4 bases, and 8 bases had no gene match. CDR3 length equals 15 residues. In germline, CDR1 is SGDLS, CDR2 YYNGEE. Using reference TRBV9 and TRBJ1-4 for the parts outside the CDR3, the full variable domain is DSGVTQTPKHLITATGQRVTLRCSPRSGDLSVYWYQQSLDQGLQFLIQYYNGEERAKGNILERFSAQQFPDLHSELNLSSLELGDSALYFCASSPRTGVGEKLFFGSGTQLSVL.